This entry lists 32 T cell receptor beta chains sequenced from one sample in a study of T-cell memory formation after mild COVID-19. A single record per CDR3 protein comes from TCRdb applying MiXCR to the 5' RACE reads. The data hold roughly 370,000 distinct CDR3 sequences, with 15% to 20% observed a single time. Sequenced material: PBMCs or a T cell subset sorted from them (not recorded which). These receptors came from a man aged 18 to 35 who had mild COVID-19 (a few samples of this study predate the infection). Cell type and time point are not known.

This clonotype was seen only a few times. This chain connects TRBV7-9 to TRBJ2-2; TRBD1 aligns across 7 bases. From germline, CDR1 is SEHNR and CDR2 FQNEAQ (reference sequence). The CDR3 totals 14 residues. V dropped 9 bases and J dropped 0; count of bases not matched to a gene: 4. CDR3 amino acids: CASTGDSNTGELFF. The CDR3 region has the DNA TGTGCCAGTACAGGGGATTCGAACACCGGGGAGCTGTTTTTT. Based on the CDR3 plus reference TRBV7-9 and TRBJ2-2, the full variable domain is DTGVSQNPRHKITKRGQNVTFRCDPISEHNRLYWYRQTLGQGPEFLTYFQNEAQLEKSRLLSDRFSAERPKGSFSTLEIQRTEQGDSAMYLCASTGDSNTGELFFGEGSRLTVL.

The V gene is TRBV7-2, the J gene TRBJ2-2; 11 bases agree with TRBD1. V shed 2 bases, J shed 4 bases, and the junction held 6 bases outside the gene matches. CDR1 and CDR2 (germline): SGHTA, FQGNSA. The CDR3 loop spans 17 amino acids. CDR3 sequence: CASSLRGQGVLTGELFF. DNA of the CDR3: TGTGCCAGCAGCTTAAGGGGACAGGGGGTTCTCACCGGGGAGCTGTTTTTT. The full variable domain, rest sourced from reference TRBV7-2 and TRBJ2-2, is GAGVSQSPSNKVTEKGKDVELRCDPISGHTALYWYRQSLGQGLEFLIYFQGNSAPDKSGLPSDRFSAERTGGSVSTLTIQRTQQEDSAVYLCASSLRGQGVLTGELFFGEGSRLTVL.

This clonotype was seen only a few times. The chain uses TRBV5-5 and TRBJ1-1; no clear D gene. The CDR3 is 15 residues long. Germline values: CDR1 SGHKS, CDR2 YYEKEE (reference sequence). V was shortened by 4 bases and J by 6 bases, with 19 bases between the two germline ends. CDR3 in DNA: TGTGCCAGCAGCGGATGGACGGGTCGGGTTTCTGAAGCTTTCTTT. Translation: CASSGWTGRVSEAFF. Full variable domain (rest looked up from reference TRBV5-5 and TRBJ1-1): DAGVTQSPTHLIKTRGQQVTLRCSPISGHKSVSWYQQVLGQGPQFIFQYYEKEERGRGNFPDRFSARQFPNYSSELNVNALLLGDSALYLCASSGWTGRVSEAFFGQGTRLTVV.

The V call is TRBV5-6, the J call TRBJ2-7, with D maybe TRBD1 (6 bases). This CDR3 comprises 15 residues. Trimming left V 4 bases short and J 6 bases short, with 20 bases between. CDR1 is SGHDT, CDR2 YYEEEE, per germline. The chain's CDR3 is CASSPARQAFTEQYV. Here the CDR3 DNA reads TGTGCCAGCAGCCCCGCAAGACAGGCTTTCACCGAGCAGTACGTC.

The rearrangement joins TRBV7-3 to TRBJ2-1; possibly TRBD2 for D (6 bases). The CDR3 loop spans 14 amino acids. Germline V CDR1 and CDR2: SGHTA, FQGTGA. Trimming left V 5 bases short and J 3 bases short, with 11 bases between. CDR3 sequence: CASSPPGLYNEQFF. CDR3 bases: TGTGCCAGCAGCCCGCCGGGACTCTACAATGAGCAGTTCTTC.

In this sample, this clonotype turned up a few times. CDR3 coding DNA: TGTGCCAGCTCACCCCAGAACTCTGGGGCCAACGTCCTGACTTTC. This encodes CASSPQNSGANVLTF. The genes are TRBV18 and TRBJ2-6; D not resolved. Trimming took 3 bases from V and 0 from J, leaving 6 bases between them. Germline CDR1 KGHSH, CDR2 LQKENI. There are 15 residues in the CDR3.

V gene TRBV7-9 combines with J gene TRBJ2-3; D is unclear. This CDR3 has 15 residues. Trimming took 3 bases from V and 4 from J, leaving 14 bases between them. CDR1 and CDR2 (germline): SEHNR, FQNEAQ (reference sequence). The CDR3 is CASSFRSITPDTQYF. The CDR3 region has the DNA TGTGCCAGCAGCTTTAGGAGCATCACTCCAGATACGCAGTATTTT.

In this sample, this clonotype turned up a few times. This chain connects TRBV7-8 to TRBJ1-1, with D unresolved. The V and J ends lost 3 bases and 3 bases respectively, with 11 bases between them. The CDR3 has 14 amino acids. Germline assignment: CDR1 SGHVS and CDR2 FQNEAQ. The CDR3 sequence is CASSFSGWDTEAFF. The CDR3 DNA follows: TGTGCCAGCAGCTTTTCGGGGTGGGACACTGAAGCTTTCTTT.

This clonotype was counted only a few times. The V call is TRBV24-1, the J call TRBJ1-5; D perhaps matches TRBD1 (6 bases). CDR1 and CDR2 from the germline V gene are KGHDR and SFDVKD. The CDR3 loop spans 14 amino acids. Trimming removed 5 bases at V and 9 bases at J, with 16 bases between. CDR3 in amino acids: CATSGRGGLRPQHF. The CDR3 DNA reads TGTGCCACCAGTGGCCGAGGGGGGCTGAGGCCCCAGCATTTT.

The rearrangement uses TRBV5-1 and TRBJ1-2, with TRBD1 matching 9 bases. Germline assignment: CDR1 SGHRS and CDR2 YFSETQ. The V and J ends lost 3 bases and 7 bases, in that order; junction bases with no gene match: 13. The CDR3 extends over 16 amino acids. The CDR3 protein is CASSSRSGQGSVGYTF. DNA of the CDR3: TGCGCCAGCAGCTCCCGCTCGGGACAGGGTAGTGTTGGCTACACCTTC. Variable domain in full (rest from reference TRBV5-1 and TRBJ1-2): KAGVTQTPRYLIKTRGQQVTLSCSPISGHRSVSWYQQTPGQGLQFLFEYFSETQRNKGNFPGRFSGRQFSNSRSEMNVSTLELGDSALYLCASSSRSGQGSVGYTFGSGTRLTVV.

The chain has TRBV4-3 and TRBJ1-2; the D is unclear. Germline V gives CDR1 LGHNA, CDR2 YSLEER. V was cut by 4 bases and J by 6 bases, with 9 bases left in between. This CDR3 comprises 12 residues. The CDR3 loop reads CASSRGRDGYTF. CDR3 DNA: TGCGCCAGCAGCCGCGGAAGAGATGGCTACACCTTC.

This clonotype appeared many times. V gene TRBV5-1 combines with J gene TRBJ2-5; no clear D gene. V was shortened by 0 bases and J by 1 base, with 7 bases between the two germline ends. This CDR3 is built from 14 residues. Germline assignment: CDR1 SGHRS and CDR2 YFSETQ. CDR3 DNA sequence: TGCGCCAGCAGCTTGGCTGTCGGCCAAGAGACCCAGTACTTC. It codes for CASSLAVGQETQYF.

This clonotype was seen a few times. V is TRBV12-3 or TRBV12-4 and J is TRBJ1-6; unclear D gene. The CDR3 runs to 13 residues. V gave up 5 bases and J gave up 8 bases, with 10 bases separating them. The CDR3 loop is CASSARPDSPLHF. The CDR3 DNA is TGTGCCAGCAGTGCTAGACCGGATTCACCCCTCCACTTT.

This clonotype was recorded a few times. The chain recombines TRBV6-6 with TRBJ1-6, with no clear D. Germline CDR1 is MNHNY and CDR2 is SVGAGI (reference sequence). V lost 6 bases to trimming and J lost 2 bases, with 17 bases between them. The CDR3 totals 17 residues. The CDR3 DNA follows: TGTGCCAGCAGCTCACAGCGACTTAACCCCTATAATTCACCCCTCCACTTT. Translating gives CASSSQRLNPYNSPLHF.

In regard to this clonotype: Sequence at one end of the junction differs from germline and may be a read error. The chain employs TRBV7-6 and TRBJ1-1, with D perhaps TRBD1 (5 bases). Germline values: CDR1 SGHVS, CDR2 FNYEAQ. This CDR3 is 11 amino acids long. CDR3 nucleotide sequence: TGTGCCAGCAGCCGCGGGACTGAAGCTTTATTT. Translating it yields CASSRGTEALF.

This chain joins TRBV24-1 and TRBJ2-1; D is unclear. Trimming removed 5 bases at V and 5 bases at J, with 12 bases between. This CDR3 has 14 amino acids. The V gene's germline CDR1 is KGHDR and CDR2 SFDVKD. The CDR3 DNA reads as TGTGCCACCAGTGTTGTAGGGCCTAACAATGAGCAGTTCTTC. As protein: CATSVVGPNNEQFF.

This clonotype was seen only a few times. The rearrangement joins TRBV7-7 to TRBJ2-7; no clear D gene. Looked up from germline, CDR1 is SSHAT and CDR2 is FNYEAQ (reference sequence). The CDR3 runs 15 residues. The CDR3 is CASSFLRPARGEQYV. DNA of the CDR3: TGTGCTAGCAGCTTCTTGAGACCAGCTCGTGGCGAGCAGTACGTC.

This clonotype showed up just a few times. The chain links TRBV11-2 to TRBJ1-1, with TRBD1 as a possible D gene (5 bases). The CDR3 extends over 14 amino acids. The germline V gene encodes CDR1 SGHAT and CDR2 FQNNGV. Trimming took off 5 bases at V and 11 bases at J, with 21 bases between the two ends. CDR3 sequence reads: CASSPTGDGVWAFF. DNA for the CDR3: TGTGCCAGCAGCCCCACCGGGGACGGGGTGTGGGCTTTCTTT. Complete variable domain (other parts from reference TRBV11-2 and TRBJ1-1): EAGVAQSPRYKIIEKRQSVAFWCNPISGHATLYWYQQILGQGPKLLIQFQNNGVVDDSQLPKDRFSAERLKGVDSTLKIQPAKLEDSAVYLCASSPTGDGVWAFFGQGTRLTVV.

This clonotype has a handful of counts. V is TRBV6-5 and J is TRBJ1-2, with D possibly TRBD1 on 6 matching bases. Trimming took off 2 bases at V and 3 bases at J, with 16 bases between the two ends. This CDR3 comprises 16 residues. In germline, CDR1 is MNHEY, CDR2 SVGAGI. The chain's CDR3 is CASSYGWGGADYGYTF. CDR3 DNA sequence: TGTGCCAGCAGTTACGGCTGGGGGGGCGCAGACTATGGCTACACCTTC.

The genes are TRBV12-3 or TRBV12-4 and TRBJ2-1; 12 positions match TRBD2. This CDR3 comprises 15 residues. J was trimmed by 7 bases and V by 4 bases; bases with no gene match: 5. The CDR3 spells CASSWTSGVRNEQFF. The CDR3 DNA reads TGTGCCAGCAGTTGGACTAGCGGGGTACGGAATGAGCAGTTCTTC.

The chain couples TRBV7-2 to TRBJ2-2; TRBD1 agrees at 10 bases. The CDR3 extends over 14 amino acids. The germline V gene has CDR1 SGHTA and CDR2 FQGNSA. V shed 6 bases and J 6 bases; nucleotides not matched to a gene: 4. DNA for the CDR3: TGTGCCAGCAGTAGGGACAGGGGCTCCGGGGAGCTGTTTTTT. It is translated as CASSRDRGSGELFF.

The CDR3 nucleotides read TGTGCCAGCAGTCCACACCCAATTCCTGCGGTCACTGAAGCTTTCTTT. Its translation: CASSPHPIPAVTEAFF. The chain has TRBV12-3 or TRBV12-4 and TRBJ1-1; D remains unclear. CDR3 size: 16 residues. V lost 5 bases and J 4 bases, leaving 20 bases between the germline ends.

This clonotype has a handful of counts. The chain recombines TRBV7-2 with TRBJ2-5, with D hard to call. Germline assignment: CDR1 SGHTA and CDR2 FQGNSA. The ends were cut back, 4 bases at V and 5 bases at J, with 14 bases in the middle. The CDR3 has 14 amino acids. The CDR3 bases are TGTGCCAGCAGCTCTCCGGGCTCGGTGGAGACCCAGTACTTC. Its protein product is CASSSPGSVETQYF. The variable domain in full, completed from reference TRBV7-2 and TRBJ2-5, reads GAGVSQSPSNKVTEKGKDVELRCDPISGHTALYWYRQSLGQGLEFLIYFQGNSAPDKSGLPSDRFSAERTGGSVSTLTIQRTQQEDSAVYLCASSSPGSVETQYFGPGTRLLVL.

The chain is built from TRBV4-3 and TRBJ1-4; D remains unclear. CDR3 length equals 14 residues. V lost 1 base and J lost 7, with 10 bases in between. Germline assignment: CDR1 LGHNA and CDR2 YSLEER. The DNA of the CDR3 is TGCGCCAGCAGCCAAGGGGGTCAGGCTGAAAAACTGTTTTTT. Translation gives CASSQGGQAEKLFF.

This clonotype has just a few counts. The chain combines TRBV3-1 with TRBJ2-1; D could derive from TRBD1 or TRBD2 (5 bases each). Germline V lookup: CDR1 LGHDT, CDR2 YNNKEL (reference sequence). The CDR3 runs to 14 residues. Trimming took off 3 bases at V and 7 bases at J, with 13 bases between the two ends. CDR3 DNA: TGTGCCAGCAGCCAGTCGGGGACGGTGAATGAGCAGTTCTTC. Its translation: CASSQSGTVNEQFF.

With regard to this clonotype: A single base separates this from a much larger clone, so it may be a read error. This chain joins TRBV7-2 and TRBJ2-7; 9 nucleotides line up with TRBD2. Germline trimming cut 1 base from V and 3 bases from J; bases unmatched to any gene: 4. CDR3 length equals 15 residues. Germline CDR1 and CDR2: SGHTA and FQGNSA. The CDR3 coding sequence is TGTGCCAGCAGCTTAGGGCTAGCGGGGAACTACGAGCAGTACGTC. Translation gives CASSLGLAGNYEQYV.

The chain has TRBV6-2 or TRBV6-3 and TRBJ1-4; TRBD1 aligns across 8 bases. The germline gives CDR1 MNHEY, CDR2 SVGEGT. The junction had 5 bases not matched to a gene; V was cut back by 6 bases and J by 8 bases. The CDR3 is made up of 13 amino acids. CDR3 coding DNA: TGTGCCAGCAGCGACAGGGGTGGAGAAAAACTGTTTTTT. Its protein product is CASSDRGGEKLFF.

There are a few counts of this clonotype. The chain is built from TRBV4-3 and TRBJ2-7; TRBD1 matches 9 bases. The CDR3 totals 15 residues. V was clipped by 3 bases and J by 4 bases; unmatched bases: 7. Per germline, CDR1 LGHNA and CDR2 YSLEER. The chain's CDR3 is CASSQGTGYGYEQYF. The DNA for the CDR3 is TGCGCCAGCAGCCAGGGGACAGGGTACGGTTACGAGCAGTACTTC.

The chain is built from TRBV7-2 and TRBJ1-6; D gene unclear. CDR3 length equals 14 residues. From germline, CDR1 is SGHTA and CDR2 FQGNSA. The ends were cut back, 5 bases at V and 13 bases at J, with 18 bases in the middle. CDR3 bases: TGTGCCAGCAGCCCCGGGGAGGGCCGGTGGCCCCTCCACTTT. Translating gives CASSPGEGRWPLHF.

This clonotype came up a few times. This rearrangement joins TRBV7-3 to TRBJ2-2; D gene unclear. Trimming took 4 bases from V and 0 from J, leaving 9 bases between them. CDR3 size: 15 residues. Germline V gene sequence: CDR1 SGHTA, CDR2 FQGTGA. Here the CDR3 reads CASSYSYSNTGELFF. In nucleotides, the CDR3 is TGTGCCAGCAGCTACAGCTACTCGAACACCGGGGAGCTGTTTTTT.

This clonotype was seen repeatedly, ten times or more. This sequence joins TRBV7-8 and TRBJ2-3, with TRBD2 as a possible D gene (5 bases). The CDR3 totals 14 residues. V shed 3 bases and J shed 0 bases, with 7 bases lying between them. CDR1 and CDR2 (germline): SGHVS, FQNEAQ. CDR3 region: CASSLRESTDTQYF. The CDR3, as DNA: TGTGCCAGCAGCTTGAGGGAAAGCACAGATACGCAGTATTTT.

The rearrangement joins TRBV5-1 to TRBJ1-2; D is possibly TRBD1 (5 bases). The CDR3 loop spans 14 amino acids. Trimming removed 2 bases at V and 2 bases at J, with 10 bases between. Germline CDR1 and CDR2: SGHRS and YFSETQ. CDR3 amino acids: CASSFGTENYGYTF. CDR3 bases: TGCGCCAGCAGCTTCGGGACGGAGAACTATGGCTACACCTTC. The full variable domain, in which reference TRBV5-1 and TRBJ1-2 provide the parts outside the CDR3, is KAGVTQTPRYLIKTRGQQVTLSCSPISGHRSVSWYQQTPGQGLQFLFEYFSETQRNKGNFPGRFSGRQFSNSRSEMNVSTLELGDSALYLCASSFGTENYGYTFGSGTRLTVV.